The clone carrying this TCR beta chain has more than one count but fewer than ten. No antigen is known for it. Expressed TCRB transcripts were sequenced because the entire RNA isolate underwent reverse transcription. Data came from immunoSEQ multiplex PCR; TCRdb stores just in-frame clones and leaves some out. The profile shows 250,000 to 400,000 clones, 13% to 15% of them singletons. The V end lost 7 bases, the J end lost 0 bases, and 9 bases lay between the germline ends. The CDR3 has 12 amino acids. The germline V gene has CDR1 SQVTM and CDR2 ANQGSEA. The source of the sample is a study of beta chain features in type 1 diabetes. General study findings and limits: Moderate yet significant TCRB CDR3 shortening was seen in Type 1 diabetes patients in all four CD4+ subsets.

This TCR came from a man aged 25-45 years in good health. The chain joins TRBV29-1 to TRBJ1-2; the D gene is possibly TRBD1 (6 bases). Sequencing was done on a sample of central memory CD4+ T cells from blood. The CDR3 loop is CSAGQPNYGYTF. The CDR3 DNA follows: TGCAGCGCAGGACAGCCTAACTATGGCTACACCTTC.